The 30 T cell receptor beta chains given below trace back to one sample, sequenced in a study of metastatic and nonmetastatic thyroid tumors. MiXCR re-clonotyped the PCR reads for TCRdb. The top ten hold roughly a fifth of the sample, which has approximately 3,500 clones, roughly 38% seen once. No patient had received any treatment before thyroid surgery. Sequenced input: adjacent normal tissue. The receptors derive from a female donor with papillary thyroid cancer or a benign thyroid nodule (not recorded which). Some clones in this sample may be carry-over from other donors' samples.

Points on this clone: The sample carries other DNA sequences with the same CDR3. V gene TRBV30 combines with J gene TRBJ2-7; 7 bases are a match to TRBD1. This CDR3 has 14 amino acids. Germline lookup yields CDR1 GTSNPN and CDR2 SVGIG (reference sequence). V was clipped by 0 bases and J by 2 bases; unmatched bases: 4. The CDR3 spells CAWSVSGTAYEQYF. The CDR3 nucleotides read TGTGCCTGGAGTGTTTCCGGGACAGCCTACGAGCAGTACTTC. Using reference TRBV30 and TRBJ2-7 for the parts outside the CDR3, the full variable domain is SQTIHQWPATLVQPVGSPLSLECTVEGTSNPNLYWYRQAAGRGLQLLFYSVGIGQISSEVPQNLSASRPQDRQFILSSKKLLLSDSGFYLCAWSVSGTAYEQYFGPGTRLTVT.

The sample holds one count of this clone. This sequence joins TRBV20-1 and TRBJ1-1, with 12 bases aligning to TRBD1. Germline V gene sequence: CDR1 DFQATT, CDR2 SNEGSKA (reference sequence). J lost 4 bases, V lost 4 bases, and 16 bases had no gene match. This CDR3 region has 18 residues. The CDR3 sequence: CSATLSSGQGASGTEAFF. Here the CDR3 DNA reads TGCAGTGCTACCCTCTCATCGGGACAGGGGGCGTCGGGCACTGAAGCTTTCTTT.

In its sample, this clone was seen a few times. The chain couples TRBV24-1 to TRBJ1-1; tentatively, D is TRBD1 (6 bases). V was cut by 5 bases and J by 2 bases, with 8 bases left in between. This CDR3 contains 13 residues. In germline, CDR1 is KGHDR, CDR2 SFDVKD. CDR3 sequence reads: CATSGGLNTEAFF. The DNA of the CDR3 is TGTGCCACCAGTGGGGGGCTAAACACTGAAGCTTTCTTT.

This clone was detected only a few times. V usage is TRBV28 and J usage is TRBJ2-5; possible D gene TRBD1, 6 bases. This CDR3 is built from 15 residues. Germline CDR1 and CDR2: MDHEN and SYDVKM. V was trimmed by 4 bases and J by 5 bases, leaving 17 bases between them. CDR3: CASSSAHRAKETQYF. The CDR3, as DNA: TGTGCCAGCAGTTCCGCCCACAGGGCTAAGGAGACCCAGTACTTC.

This clone was observed a few times. This chain links TRBV7-3 with TRBJ2-1; D might be TRBD2 (6 bases). The CDR3 spans 16 residues. V lost 2 bases and J 6 bases, leaving 17 bases between the germline ends. The germline CDR1 and CDR2 sequences are SGHTA and FQGTGA. DNA of the CDR3: TGTGCCAGCAGCTTACTTGCGGGAACGCACTTCAATGAGCAGTTCTTC. Protein product: CASSLLAGTHFNEQFF. Together with reference TRBV7-3 and TRBJ2-1, the CDR3 gives the full variable domain: GAGVSQTPSNKVTEKGKYVELRCDPISGHTALYWYRQSLGQGPEFLIYFQGTGAADDSGLPNDRFFAVRPEGSVSTLKIQRTERGDSAVYLCASSLLAGTHFNEQFFGPGTRLTVL.

This clone has just a few counts. The chain uses TRBV28 and TRBJ1-5, with D hard to call. Germline lookup yields CDR1 MDHEN and CDR2 SYDVKM. The CDR3 loop spans 12 amino acids. The V end was cut by 5 bases, the J end by 1 base, with 3 bases between. This CDR3 reads CASSVSNQPQHF. The CDR3 DNA follows: TGTGCCAGCAGTGTGAGCAATCAGCCCCAGCATTTT. Supplemented by reference TRBV28 and TRBJ1-5, the full variable domain reads DVKVTQSSRYLVKRTGEKVFLECVQDMDHENMFWYRQDPGLGLRLIYFSYDVKMKEKGDIPEGYSVSREKKERFSLILESASTNQTSMYLCASSVSNQPQHFGDGTRLSIL.

The rearrangement joins TRBV27 to TRBJ1-2; no clear D gene. Germline assignment: CDR1 MNHEY and CDR2 SMNVEV (reference sequence). V was shortened by 1 base and J by 8 bases, with 11 bases between the two germline ends. The CDR3 runs 13 residues. For the CDR3, the DNA is TGTGCCAGCAGTTTATATGAGGGTCGGGGCTACACCTTC. Protein product: CASSLYEGRGYTF.

The V and J genes are TRBV9 and TRBJ2-2; the match to TRBD1 covers 9 bases. Germline loops: CDR1 SGDLS, CDR2 YYNGEE. The CDR3 is made up of 15 amino acids. V dropped 3 bases and J dropped 6; count of bases not matched to a gene: 6. The CDR3 here is CASSDKGTGPGELFF. The CDR3, as DNA: TGTGCCAGCAGCGACAAGGGGACAGGGCCCGGGGAGCTGTTTTTT. Supplemented by reference TRBV9 and TRBJ2-2, the full variable domain reads DSGVTQTPKHLITATGQRVTLRCSPRSGDLSVYWYQQSLDQGLQFLIQYYNGEERAKGNILERFSAQQFPDLHSELNLSSLELGDSALYFCASSDKGTGPGELFFGEGSRLTVL.

By share of the sample, this clone is large. J is TRBJ2-1 and V is TRBV12-3 or TRBV12-4, with 13 bases matching TRBD2. The J segment lost 10 bases and the V segment lost 6 bases, leaving 12 bases of the junction unmatched. The CDR3 runs to 16 residues. The CDR3 region has the DNA TGTGCCAGCAGGCCGACCGGGACTAGCGGGGAGAAGGAGCAGTTCTTC. It translates to CASRPTGTSGEKEQFF.

The V and J genes are TRBV28 and TRBJ1-2, with a tentative D call TRBD1 (6 bases). The CDR3 length is 15 residues. V shed 0 bases and J shed 4 bases, with 12 bases lying between them. From germline, CDR1 is MDHEN and CDR2 SYDVKM. The CDR3 protein is CASSLWDRGGYGYTF. As DNA, the CDR3 is TGTGCCAGCAGTTTATGGGACAGAGGGGGCTATGGCTACACCTTC.

In its sample, this clone ranks as large. The rearrangement joins TRBV7-3 to TRBJ2-7; 7 positions agree with TRBD2. Germline assignment: CDR1 SGHTA and CDR2 FQGTGA. The length of the CDR3 is 15 residues. V shed 4 bases and J 2 bases; nucleotides not matched to a gene: 8. The chain's CDR3 is CASSSSSGNTYEQYF. The CDR3 region has the DNA TGTGCCAGCAGCTCCTCCAGCGGGAATACCTACGAGCAGTACTTC.

This clone was counted only a few times. This chain connects TRBV7-9 to TRBJ2-2; TRBD2 aligns across 10 bases. Trimming took 8 bases from V and 6 from J; bases not matched to a gene: 9. Looked up from germline, CDR1 is SEHNR and CDR2 is FQNEAQ (reference sequence). The CDR3 has 15 amino acids. CDR3 residues: CASGSGRARAGELFF. The CDR3 DNA is TGTGCCAGCGGCAGCGGGAGGGCAAGGGCCGGGGAGCTGTTTTTT.

This chain uses TRBV2 with TRBJ1-1; 9 nucleotides line up with TRBD1. Germline CDR1 and CDR2: SNHLY and FYNNEI. This CDR3 spans 13 amino acids. Unmatched junction bases numbered 9, after V lost 11 bases and J lost 5 bases. The CDR3 sequence: CAGWTGDKTEAFF. CDR3 in DNA: TGTGCCGGATGGACAGGGGATAAGACTGAAGCTTTCTTT.

This chain links TRBV6-1 with TRBJ1-1; maybe TRBD1 (6 bases). V dropped 10 bases and J dropped 0 bases, with 18 bases sitting between them. CDR3 length: 15 amino acids. CDR1 is MNHNS and CDR2 is SASEGT in the germline V gene. This CDR3 reads CATRERDKMNTEAFF. The DNA for the CDR3 is TGTGCCACCAGAGAACGGGACAAGATGAACACTGAAGCTTTCTTT.

The sample holds many counts of this clone. The CDR3: CASSYSTVTGNTIYF. The CDR3 region has the DNA TGTGCCAGCAGTTACTCGACTGTCACCGGAAACACCATATATTTT. The chain combines TRBV6-5 with TRBJ1-3; no reliable D call. From germline, CDR1 is MNHEY and CDR2 SVGAGI. CDR3 size: 15 residues. Trimming removed 0 bases at V and 4 bases at J, with 10 bases between.

The rearrangement links TRBV19 to TRBJ2-2, with 9 nucleotides matching TRBD1. The trim removed 5 bases at V and 4 bases at J, leaving 8 bases unmatched. This CDR3 contains 16 residues. CDR1 is LNHDA, CDR2 SQIVND, per germline (reference sequence). This CDR3 is CASSVIQGAGTGELFF. CDR3 DNA: TGTGCCAGTAGTGTAATACAGGGGGCGGGCACCGGGGAGCTGTTTTTT.

By frequency in the sample, this clone is medium-sized. J is TRBJ2-4 and V is TRBV7-3, with D perhaps TRBD1 (5 bases). Trimming shortened V by 8 bases and J by 9 bases, and 23 bases separated the two germline ends. The length of the CDR3 is 15 residues. Per germline, CDR1 SGHTA and CDR2 FQGTGA. The CDR3 nucleotides read TGTGCCAGCCGAATACCGTATGACAGAAACGGCATTCAGTACTTC. Protein: CASRIPYDRNGIQYF.

A few counts support this clone. The chain links TRBV12-5 to TRBJ1-1; D remains unclear. The CDR3 extends over 12 amino acids. The V and J ends lost 3 bases and 5 bases respectively, with 7 bases between them. Germline V gene data show CDR1 as LGHNT and CDR2 as FRNRAP. DNA of the CDR3: TGTGCTAGTGGTTTCGGGTGGACTGAAGCTTTCTTT. Protein: CASGFGWTEAFF.

This clone appeared once. This chain connects TRBV5-6 to TRBJ1-6; D unclear. The CDR3 consists of 14 residues. Germline V gene data show CDR1 as SGHDT and CDR2 as YYEEEE. V was cut by 0 bases and J by 8 bases, with 9 bases left in between. CDR3 amino acids: CASSLVGSDSPLHF. The DNA for the CDR3 is TGTGCCAGCAGCTTGGTGGGGTCCGATTCACCCCTCCACTTT.

The chain combines TRBV11-1 with TRBJ2-3; 10 bases are shared with TRBD2. The CDR3 is 17 amino acids. J lost 5 bases, V lost 2 bases, and 10 bases had no gene match. CDR1 is SGHAT, CDR2 FQDESV, per germline (reference sequence). The CDR3 is CASSLFPSGGLLDTQYF. As DNA, the CDR3 is TGTGCCAGCAGCTTATTTCCTAGCGGGGGCCTTCTAGATACGCAGTATTTT.

V usage is TRBV6-2 or TRBV6-3 and J usage is TRBJ2-7; the D is unclear. The CDR3 runs to 15 residues. Trimming took 5 bases from V and 0 from J, leaving 14 bases between them. Germline loops: CDR1 MNHEY, CDR2 SVGEGT. The CDR3 nucleotides are TGTGCCAGCAGTCCCAATACCATTAGCTCCTACGAGCAGTACTTC. Its translation: CASSPNTISSYEQYF.

This clone was seen a handful of times. The chain carries TRBV6-1 and TRBJ2-7; TRBD1 agrees at 9 bases. J gave up 3 bases and V 1 base, and 4 bases lay outside the gene matches. The germline V gene has CDR1 MNHNS and CDR2 SASEGT. The CDR3 runs 15 residues. The CDR3 coding sequence is TGTGCCAGCAGTGAAGACGGGACAGGGAACTACGAGCAGTACTTC. Translated: CASSEDGTGNYEQYF.

The chain uses TRBV12-3 or TRBV12-4 and TRBJ1-5, with 7 nucleotides matching TRBD1. The ends lost 7 bases at V and 3 bases at J; junction bases unmatched: 6. The CDR3 runs 14 residues. The CDR3 spells CASTRTGNNQPQHF. As DNA, the CDR3 is TGTGCCAGCACCCGGACAGGCAACAATCAGCCCCAGCATTTT.

This sequence joins TRBV20-1 and TRBJ2-7; 11 bases line up with TRBD2. This CDR3 spans 13 amino acids. V shed 3 bases and J 7 bases; nucleotides not matched to a gene: 5. CDR1 DFQATT and CDR2 SNEGSKA come from the germline V gene (reference sequence). CDR3 sequence: CSARTSGTPEQYF. The CDR3 DNA sequence: TGCAGTGCTAGGACTAGCGGGACTCCGGAGCAGTACTTC.

This clone appeared a few times. This chain connects TRBV28 to TRBJ1-2, with D tentatively TRBD1 (5 bases). The germline V and J ends were trimmed by 2 bases and 4 bases, with 14 bases remaining between them. The germline V gene encodes CDR1 MDHEN and CDR2 SYDVKM. The CDR3 covers 15 residues. The CDR3 nucleotides are TGTGCCAGCAGTTTAACGTACAGGAGTTCCTATGGCTACACCTTC. Translation gives CASSLTYRSSYGYTF.

This clone is labeled as medium-sized. The chain links TRBV9 to TRBJ2-1; 14 nucleotides match TRBD2. Germline trimming cut 4 bases from V and 7 bases from J; bases unmatched to any gene: 10. CDR3 length: 17 residues. Germline V gives CDR1 SGDLS, CDR2 YYNGEE. The CDR3 sequence: CASSFGTSGRAGNEQFF. CDR3 nucleotide sequence: TGTGCCAGCAGCTTCGGGACTAGCGGGAGAGCTGGGAATGAGCAGTTCTTC.

This chain connects TRBV30 to TRBJ1-2; 7 nucleotides match TRBD1. The CDR3 has 16 amino acids. J lost 1 base, V lost 3 bases, and 11 bases had no gene match. CDR1 GTSNPN and CDR2 SVGIG come from the germline V gene (reference sequence). The CDR3 protein is CAWRRLGDSGNYGYTF. The DNA of the CDR3 is TGTGCCTGGAGGCGTCTCGGGGACAGCGGTAACTATGGCTACACCTTC.

This clone was seen more than once but under ten times. This chain joins TRBV28 and TRBJ1-1, with a tentative D call TRBD1 (6 bases). V was shortened by 6 bases and J by 8 bases, with 13 bases between the two germline ends. This CDR3 is 12 amino acids long. Germline V CDR1 and CDR2: MDHEN, SYDVKM. CDR3 in amino acids: CASSQTGREAFF. CDR3 DNA: TGTGCCAGCAGCCAAACAGGGCGCGAAGCTTTCTTT.

The CDR3: CASSPDPTGIGTEAFF. The CDR3 DNA sequence: TGTGCCAGCAGTCCCGATCCGACAGGGATTGGGACTGAAGCTTTCTTT. V gene TRBV28 combines with J gene TRBJ1-1, with 7 bases that match TRBD1. Germline CDR1 and CDR2: MDHEN and SYDVKM. Losses at the gene ends were 5 bases for V and 5 bases for J; bases not matched to a gene: 14. CDR3 length: 16 amino acids.

Only a few counts were recorded for this clone. The rearrangement links TRBV24-1 to TRBJ2-7; D uncertain. The CDR3 is 13 amino acids. Deletions cut 5 bases from V and 3 bases from J, with 10 bases between. Germline values: CDR1 KGHDR, CDR2 SFDVKD. CDR3: CATSAGIDYEQYF. In nucleotides, the CDR3 is TGTGCCACCAGTGCTGGGATAGACTACGAGCAGTACTTC.